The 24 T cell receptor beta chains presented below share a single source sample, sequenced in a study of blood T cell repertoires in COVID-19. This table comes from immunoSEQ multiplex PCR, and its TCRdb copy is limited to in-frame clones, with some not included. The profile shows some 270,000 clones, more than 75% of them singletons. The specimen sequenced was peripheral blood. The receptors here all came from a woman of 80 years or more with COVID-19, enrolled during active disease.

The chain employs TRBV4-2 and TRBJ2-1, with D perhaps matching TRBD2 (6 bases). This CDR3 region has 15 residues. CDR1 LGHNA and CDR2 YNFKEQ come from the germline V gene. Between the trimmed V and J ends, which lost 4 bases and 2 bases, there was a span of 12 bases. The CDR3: CASSRETSPYNEQFF. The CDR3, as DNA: TGTGCCAGCAGCCGAGAGACTAGTCCCTACAATGAGCAGTTCTTC.

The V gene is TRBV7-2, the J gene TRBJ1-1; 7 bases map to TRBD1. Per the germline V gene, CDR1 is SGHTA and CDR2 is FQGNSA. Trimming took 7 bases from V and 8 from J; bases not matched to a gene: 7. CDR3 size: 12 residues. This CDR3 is CASNIGTAEAFF. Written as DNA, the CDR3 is TGTGCCAGCAACATAGGGACAGCGGAAGCTTTCTTT.

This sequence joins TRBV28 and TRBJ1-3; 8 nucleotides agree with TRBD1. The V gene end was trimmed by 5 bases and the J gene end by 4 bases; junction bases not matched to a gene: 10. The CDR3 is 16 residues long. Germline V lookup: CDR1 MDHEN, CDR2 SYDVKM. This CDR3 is CASSPTQGAGGNTIYF. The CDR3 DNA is TGTGCCAGCAGTCCAACGCAGGGGGCAGGGGGAAACACCATATATTTT.

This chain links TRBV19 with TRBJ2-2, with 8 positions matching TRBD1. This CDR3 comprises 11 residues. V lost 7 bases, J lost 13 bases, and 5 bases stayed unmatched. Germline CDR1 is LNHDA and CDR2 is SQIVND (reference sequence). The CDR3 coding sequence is TGTGCCAGTACCCGGACAGGGACGCTGTTTTTT. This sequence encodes CASTRTGTLFF.

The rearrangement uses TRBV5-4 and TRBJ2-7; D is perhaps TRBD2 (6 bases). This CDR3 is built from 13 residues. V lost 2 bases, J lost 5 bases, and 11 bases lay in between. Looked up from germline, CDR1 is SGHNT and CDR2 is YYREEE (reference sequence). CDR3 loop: CASSFRAGNEQYF. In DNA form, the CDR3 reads TGTGCCAGCAGCTTTAGGGCGGGGAACGAGCAGTACTTC.

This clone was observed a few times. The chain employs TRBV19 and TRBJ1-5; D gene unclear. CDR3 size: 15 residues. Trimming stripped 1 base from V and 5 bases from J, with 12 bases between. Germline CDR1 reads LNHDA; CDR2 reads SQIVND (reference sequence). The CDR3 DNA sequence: TGTGCCAGTAGTATAGGGCAGGTGGGTGATCAGCCCCAGCATTTT. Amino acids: CASSIGQVGDQPQHF.

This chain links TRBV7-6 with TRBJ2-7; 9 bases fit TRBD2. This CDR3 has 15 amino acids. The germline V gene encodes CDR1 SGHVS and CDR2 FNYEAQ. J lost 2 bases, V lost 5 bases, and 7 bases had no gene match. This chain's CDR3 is CASSPQASGTYEQYV. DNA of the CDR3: TGTGCCAGCAGCCCACAGGCTAGCGGGACCTACGAGCAGTACGTC.

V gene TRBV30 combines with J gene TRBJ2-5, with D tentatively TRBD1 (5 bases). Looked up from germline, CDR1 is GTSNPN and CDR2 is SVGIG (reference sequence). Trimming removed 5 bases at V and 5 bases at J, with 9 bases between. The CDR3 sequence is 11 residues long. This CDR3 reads CAWGARETQYF. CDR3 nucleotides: TGTGCCTGGGGGGCGAGGGAGACCCAGTACTTC.

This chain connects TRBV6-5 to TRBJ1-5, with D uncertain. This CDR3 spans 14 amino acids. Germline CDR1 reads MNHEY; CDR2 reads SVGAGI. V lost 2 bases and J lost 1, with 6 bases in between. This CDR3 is CASSYGQSNQPQHF. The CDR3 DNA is TGTGCCAGCAGTTACGGGCAGAGCAATCAGCCCCAGCATTTT.

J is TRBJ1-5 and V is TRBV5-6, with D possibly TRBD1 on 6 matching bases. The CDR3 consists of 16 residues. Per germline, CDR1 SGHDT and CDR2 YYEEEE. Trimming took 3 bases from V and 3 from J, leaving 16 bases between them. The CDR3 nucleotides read TGTGCCAGCAGCTACCGAAGGGGGGGCTACAATCAGCCCCAGCATTTT. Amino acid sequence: CASSYRRGGYNQPQHF.

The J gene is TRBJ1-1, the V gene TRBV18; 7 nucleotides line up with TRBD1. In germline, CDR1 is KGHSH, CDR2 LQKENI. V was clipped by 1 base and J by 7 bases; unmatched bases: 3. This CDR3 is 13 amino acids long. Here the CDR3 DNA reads TGTGCCAGCTCACCACAGGGGGCCAGTGAAGCTTTCTTT. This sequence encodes CASSPQGASEAFF.

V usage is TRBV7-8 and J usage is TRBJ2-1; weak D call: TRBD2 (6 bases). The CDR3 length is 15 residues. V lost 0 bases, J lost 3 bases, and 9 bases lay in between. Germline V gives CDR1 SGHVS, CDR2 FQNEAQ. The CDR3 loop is CASSLAGGYYNEQFF. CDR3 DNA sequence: TGTGCCAGCAGCTTAGCGGGGGGTTACTACAATGAGCAGTTCTTC. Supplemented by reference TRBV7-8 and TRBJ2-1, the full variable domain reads GAGVSQSPRYKVAKRGQDVALRCDPISGHVSLFWYQQALGQGPEFLTYFQNEAQLDKSGLPSDRFFAERPEGSVSTLKIQRTQQEDSAVYLCASSLAGGYYNEQFFGPGTRLTVL.

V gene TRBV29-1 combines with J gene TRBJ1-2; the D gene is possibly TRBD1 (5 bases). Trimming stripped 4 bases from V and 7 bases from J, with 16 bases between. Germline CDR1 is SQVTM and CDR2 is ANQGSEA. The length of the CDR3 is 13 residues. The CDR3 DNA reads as TGCAGCGTTGGGGAGGGGAAGGTTTCTGGCTACACCTTC. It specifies CSVGEGKVSGYTF.

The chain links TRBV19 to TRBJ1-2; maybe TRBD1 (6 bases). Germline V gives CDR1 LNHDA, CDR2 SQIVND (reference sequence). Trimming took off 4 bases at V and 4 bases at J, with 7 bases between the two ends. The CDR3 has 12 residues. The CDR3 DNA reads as TGTGCCAGTAGTAGGGACATCTATGGCTACACCTTC. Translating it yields CASSRDIYGYTF.

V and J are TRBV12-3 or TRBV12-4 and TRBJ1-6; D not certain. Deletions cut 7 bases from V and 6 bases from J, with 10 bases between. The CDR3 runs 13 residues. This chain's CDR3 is CASTRVLNSPLHF. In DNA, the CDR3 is TGTGCCAGCACCCGGGTTCTTAATTCACCCCTCCACTTT.

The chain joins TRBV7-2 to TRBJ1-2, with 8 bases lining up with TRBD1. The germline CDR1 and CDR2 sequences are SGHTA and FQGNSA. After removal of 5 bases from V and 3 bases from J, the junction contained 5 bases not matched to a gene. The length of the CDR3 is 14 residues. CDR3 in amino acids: CASSRGQGDYGYTF. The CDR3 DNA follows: TGTGCCAGCAGCCGTGGACAGGGTGACTATGGCTACACCTTC. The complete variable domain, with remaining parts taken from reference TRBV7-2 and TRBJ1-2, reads GAGVSQSPSNKVTEKGKDVELRCDPISGHTALYWYRQSLGQGLEFLIYFQGNSAPDKSGLPSDRFSAERTGGSVSTLTIQRTQQEDSAVYLCASSRGQGDYGYTFGSGTRLTVV.

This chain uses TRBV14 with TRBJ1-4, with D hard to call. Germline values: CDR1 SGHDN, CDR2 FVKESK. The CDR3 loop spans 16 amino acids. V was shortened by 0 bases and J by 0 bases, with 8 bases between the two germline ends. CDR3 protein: CASSQDIRTTNEKLFF. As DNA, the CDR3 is TGTGCCAGCAGCCAAGATATCAGAACAACTAATGAAAAACTGTTTTTT.

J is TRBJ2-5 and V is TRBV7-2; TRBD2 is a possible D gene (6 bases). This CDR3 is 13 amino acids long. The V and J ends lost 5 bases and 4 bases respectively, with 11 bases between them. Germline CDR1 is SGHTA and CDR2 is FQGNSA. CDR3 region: CASSPTRLETQYF. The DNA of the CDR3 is TGTGCCAGCAGCCCGACTAGATTAGAGACCCAGTACTTC.

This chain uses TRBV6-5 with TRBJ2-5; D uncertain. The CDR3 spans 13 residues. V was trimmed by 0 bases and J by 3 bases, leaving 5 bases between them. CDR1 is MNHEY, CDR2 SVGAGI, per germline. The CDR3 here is CASSYSRKETQYF. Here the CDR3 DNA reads TGTGCCAGCAGTTACTCCAGGAAAGAGACCCAGTACTTC.

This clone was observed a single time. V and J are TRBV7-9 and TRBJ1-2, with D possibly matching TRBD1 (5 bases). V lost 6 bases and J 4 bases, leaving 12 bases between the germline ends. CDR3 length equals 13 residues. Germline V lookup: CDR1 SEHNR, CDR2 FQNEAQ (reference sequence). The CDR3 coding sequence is TGTGCCAGCAGTTCCAACGGGGGCTATGGCTACACCTTC. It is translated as CASSSNGGYGYTF.

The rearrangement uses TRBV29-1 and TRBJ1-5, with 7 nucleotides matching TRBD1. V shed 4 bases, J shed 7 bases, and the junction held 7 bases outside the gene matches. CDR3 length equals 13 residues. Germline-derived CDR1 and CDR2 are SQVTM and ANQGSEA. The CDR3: CSVADREEQPQHF. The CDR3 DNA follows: TGCAGCGTTGCCGACAGGGAGGAACAGCCCCAGCATTTT.

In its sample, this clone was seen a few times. The CDR3, as DNA: TGTGCCAGTAGTATAGCGGGGGGGCAGGCTCCTAATCAGCCCCAGCATTTT. Translation: CASSIAGGQAPNQPQHF. V is TRBV19 and J is TRBJ1-5, with D tentatively TRBD1 (6 bases). The V and J ends lost 1 base and 4 bases respectively, with 17 bases between them. The CDR3 spans 17 residues. Germline-derived CDR1 and CDR2 are LNHDA and SQIVND (reference sequence).

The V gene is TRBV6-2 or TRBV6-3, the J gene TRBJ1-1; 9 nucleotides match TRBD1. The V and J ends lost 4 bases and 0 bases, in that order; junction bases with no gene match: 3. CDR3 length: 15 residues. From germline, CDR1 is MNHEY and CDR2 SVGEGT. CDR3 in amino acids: CASSSQGALNTEAFF. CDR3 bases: TGTGCCAGCAGTTCACAGGGGGCATTGAACACTGAAGCTTTCTTT.

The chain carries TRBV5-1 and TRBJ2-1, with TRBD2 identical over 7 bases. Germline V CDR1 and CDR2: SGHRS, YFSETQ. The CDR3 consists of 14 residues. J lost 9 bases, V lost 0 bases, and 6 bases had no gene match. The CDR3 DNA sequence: TGCGCCAGCAGCTTGGCGGCTAGCGGCGGTGAGCAGTTCTTC. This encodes CASSLAASGGEQFF.